One sample yielded the 30 T cell receptor beta chains listed below, sequenced in a study of cytomegalovirus exposure and HLA in healthy donors. In the PCR, 60 Vbeta and 13 Jbeta primers were used. Clones were sequenced by immunoSEQ multiplex PCR, and TCRdb holds only the in-frame ones, with some missing. The sample includes 150,000 to 200,000 clones, approximately 71% of them seen just once. Sequencing was carried out using PBMCs. The source of these receptors is a woman in her 40s in good health and CMV-seropositive.

This clone was observed a single time. This rearrangement joins TRBV9 to TRBJ2-3; 8 positions agree with TRBD2. Germline V gene lookup returns CDR1 SGDLS and CDR2 YYNGEE. The CDR3 length is 17 residues. The trim removed 4 bases at V and 2 bases at J, leaving 12 bases unmatched. The CDR3 spells CASSLRGGAPHTDTQYF. As DNA, the CDR3 is TGTGCCAGCAGCCTCCGGGGGGGGGCACCTCACACAGATACGCAGTATTTT.

The chain couples TRBV9 to TRBJ2-5; 10 bases match TRBD2. With the DNA end fitting TRBJ2-7 better, the J assignment may be wrong. CDR1 and CDR2 from the germline V gene are SGDLS and YYNGEE. CDR3 length equals 15 residues. CDR3 region: CASSSPAGGRHEQYF. CDR3 coding DNA: TGTGCCAGCAGCTCACCAGCGGGAGGGCGGCACGAGCAGTACTTC.

The J gene is TRBJ1-5, the V gene TRBV10-3; unclear D gene. The CDR3 sequence is 14 residues long. The germline V and J ends were trimmed by 10 bases and 1 base, with 14 bases remaining between them. Germline lookup yields CDR1 ENHRY and CDR2 SYGVKD. The CDR3 sequence: CATSPGLSNQPQHF. In nucleotides, the CDR3 is TGTGCCACAAGTCCGGGTCTCAGCAATCAGCCCCAGCATTTT.

This chain connects TRBV28 to TRBJ1-2, with a weak D call TRBD1 (6 bases). The CDR3 contains 12 residues. Germline V lookup: CDR1 MDHEN, CDR2 SYDVKM. The germline V and J ends were trimmed by 1 base and 8 bases, with 8 bases remaining between them. For the CDR3, the DNA is TGTGCCAGCAGTTTATCAGGGGTAGGCTACACCTTC. Its translation is CASSLSGVGYTF.

The V gene is TRBV10-3, the J gene TRBJ2-7; TRBD2 aligns across 12 bases. Trimming cost V 3 bases and J 0 bases; bases outside gene matches: 9. The V gene's germline CDR1 is ENHRY and CDR2 SYGVKD. The CDR3 runs 18 residues. The CDR3 spells CAISERASGRGGSYEQYF. DNA of the CDR3: TGTGCCATCAGTGAAAGGGCTAGCGGGAGGGGGGGCTCCTACGAGCAGTACTTC.

The chain employs TRBV29-1 and TRBJ2-5; 7 positions agree with TRBD1. Germline V gives CDR1 SQVTM, CDR2 ANQGSEA. V trimming: 8 bases; J trimming: 3 bases; junction bases outside the gene matches: 6. The CDR3 loop spans 12 amino acids. The DNA of the CDR3 is TGCAGCAAGGGACAGTCCAAAGAGACCCAGTACTTC. Its translation: CSKGQSKETQYF.

The chain employs TRBV6-4 and TRBJ2-3, with TRBD2 matching 8 bases. The CDR3 is 12 amino acids. Trimming at V came to 8 bases and at J to 6 bases, leaving 4 bases not matched to a gene. Per the germline V gene, CDR1 is MRHNA and CDR2 is SNTAGT. CDR3 nucleotide sequence: TGTGCCAGCCGGGGGGGGACGGATACGCAGTATTTT. It specifies CASRGGTDTQYF.

V usage is TRBV15 and J usage is TRBJ1-6; weak D call: TRBD1 (6 bases). CDR1 LNHNV and CDR2 YYDKDF come from the germline V gene (reference sequence). The CDR3 totals 14 residues. V shed 0 bases and J shed 14 bases, with 14 bases lying between them. The CDR3 sequence is CATSRDPGGAALHF. The CDR3 coding sequence is TGTGCCACCAGCAGAGATCCGGGGGGCGCGGCCCTCCACTTT.

This sequence joins TRBV27 and TRBJ1-1; weak D call: TRBD1 (5 bases). V lost 3 bases, J lost 3 bases, and 17 bases lay in between. The CDR3 loop spans 16 amino acids. Germline V lookup: CDR1 MNHEY, CDR2 SMNVEV (reference sequence). The CDR3 reads CASSLLRSQGDTEAFF. The CDR3 DNA reads TGTGCCAGCAGTTTGCTCCGAAGCCAAGGGGACACTGAAGCTTTCTTT.

The chain couples TRBV6-6 to TRBJ2-7, with 8 nucleotides matching TRBD2. CDR1 MNHNY and CDR2 SVGAGI come from the germline V gene (reference sequence). The CDR3 is 12 residues long. Losses at the gene ends were 10 bases for V and 3 bases for J; bases not matched to a gene: 5. This CDR3 reads CATGGSYYEQYF. The CDR3 coding sequence is TGTGCCACGGGGGGGAGCTACTACGAGCAGTACTTC.

The chain couples TRBV2 to TRBJ2-2; 7 bases match TRBD2. The germline V gene encodes CDR1 SNHLY and CDR2 FYNNEI. Germline trimming cut 2 bases from V and 1 base from J; bases unmatched to any gene: 4. This CDR3 has 16 residues. CDR3 amino acids: CASSEREGLNTGELFF. The CDR3 DNA follows: TGTGCCAGCAGTGAAAGGGAGGGACTGAACACCGGGGAGCTGTTTTTT.

This clone was observed a handful of times. The chain employs TRBV27 and TRBJ2-7; 9 bases line up with TRBD1. The J segment lost 0 bases and the V segment lost 3 bases, leaving 3 bases of the junction unmatched. CDR3 length: 15 amino acids. The germline V gene has CDR1 MNHEY and CDR2 SMNVEV (reference sequence). The CDR3 DNA is TGTGCCAGCAGTTTTGGGACAGGGCGCTCCTACGAGCAGTACTTC. Encoded protein: CASSFGTGRSYEQYF.

The chain uses TRBV4-1 and TRBJ1-2; D call uncertain. Deletions cut 1 base from V and 5 bases from J, with 11 bases between. Germline V gene lookup returns CDR1 MGHRA and CDR2 YSYEKL. The CDR3 has 14 amino acids. The DNA of the CDR3 is TGCGCCAGCAGCCAAGCAGAACAGCTGTATGGCTACACCTTC. The encoded protein is CASSQAEQLYGYTF.

This chain joins TRBV19 and TRBJ2-3, with D tentatively TRBD2 (6 bases). Trimming pared 3 bases from V and 1 base from J, leaving 11 bases between. The CDR3 runs 15 residues. The V gene's germline CDR1 is LNHDA and CDR2 SQIVND (reference sequence). The CDR3 region is CASSIRLVGTDTQYF. Here the CDR3 DNA reads TGTGCCAGTAGTATTCGACTAGTAGGCACAGATACGCAGTATTTT.

As regards this clone: The sample holds other DNA sequences that translate to the same CDR3. J is TRBJ2-1 and V is TRBV9; 16 bases agree with TRBD2. Looked up from germline, CDR1 is SGDLS and CDR2 is YYNGEE. The V and J ends lost 3 bases and 7 bases, in that order; junction bases with no gene match: 7. The CDR3 loop spans 17 amino acids. The CDR3 sequence is CASSAGTSGGGINEQFF. CDR3 DNA: TGTGCCAGCAGCGCAGGGACTAGCGGGGGGGGAATTAATGAGCAGTTCTTC.

The V and J genes are TRBV28 and TRBJ2-7, with 13 bases that match TRBD2. This CDR3 comprises 15 residues. The junction had 3 bases not matched to a gene; V was cut back by 6 bases and J by 1 base. Per the germline V gene, CDR1 is MDHEN and CDR2 is SYDVKM. The CDR3 nucleotides read TGTGCCAGCAGGGGGACTAGCGGGAATTCCTACGAGCAGTACTTC. This sequence encodes CASRGTSGNSYEQYF. The complete variable domain, with remaining parts taken from reference TRBV28 and TRBJ2-7, reads DVKVTQSSRYLVKRTGEKVFLECVQDMDHENMFWYRQDPGLGLRLIYFSYDVKMKEKGDIPEGYSVSREKKERFSLILESASTNQTSMYLCASRGTSGNSYEQYFGPGTRLTVT.

V is TRBV11-3 and J is TRBJ2-7; TRBD2 aligns across 7 bases. Germline loops: CDR1 SGHNT, CDR2 YENEEA. V trimming: 0 bases; J trimming: 5 bases; junction bases outside the gene matches: 10. The CDR3 is made up of 16 amino acids. This chain's CDR3 is CASSLEVGGRIDEQYF. The DNA of the CDR3 is TGTGCCAGCAGCTTAGAGGTGGGGGGGAGGATCGACGAGCAGTACTTC.

In its sample, this clone was seen once. V and J are TRBV28 and TRBJ2-7; TRBD1 might be the D (8 bases). The CDR3 is 15 residues long. Germline values: CDR1 MDHEN, CDR2 SYDVKM. V was clipped by 6 bases and J by 3 bases, with 18 bases between them. The CDR3 loop is CASRILTGEGYEQYF. The CDR3 coding sequence is TGTGCCAGCAGGATACTGACAGGGGAGGGCTACGAGCAGTACTTC.

V is TRBV7-2 and J is TRBJ1-3; TRBD1 is a possible D gene (5 bases). The CDR3 extends over 18 amino acids. Germline loops: CDR1 SGHTA, CDR2 FQGNSA. Trimming stripped 2 bases from V and 4 bases from J, with 21 bases between. In DNA form, the CDR3 reads TGTGCCAGCAGCTTACGGACAATACGGGGGGGATTAGGAAACACCATATATTTT. Translated, it gives CASSLRTIRGGLGNTIYF.

This clone was seen more than once but under ten times. This chain connects TRBV19 to TRBJ2-5, with D possibly being TRBD1 (5 bases). From germline, CDR1 is LNHDA and CDR2 SQIVND (reference sequence). Trimming cost V 4 bases and J 0 bases, with 18 bases left between them. CDR3 size: 17 residues. The DNA for the CDR3 is TGTGCCAGTAGTACAGAACAGGCAGGGCCCTACCAAGAGACCCAGTACTTC. Translation gives CASSTEQAGPYQETQYF.

This clone was seen only once. The chain combines TRBV27 with TRBJ1-1; D is undetermined. Trimming pared 8 bases from V and 0 bases from J, leaving 19 bases between. The germline gives CDR1 MNHEY, CDR2 SMNVEV (reference sequence). The CDR3 runs 16 residues. The CDR3 DNA reads TGTGCCAGCGGGTCAAGAGAAGGTACTATGAACACTGAAGCTTTCTTT. Protein product: CASGSREGTMNTEAFF.

The chain employs TRBV28 and TRBJ2-2; the D is unclear. This CDR3 has 15 amino acids. V dropped 3 bases and J dropped 7 bases, with 15 bases sitting between them. The germline V gene has CDR1 MDHEN and CDR2 SYDVKM. The CDR3 spells CASSFISGRGGELFF. CDR3 nucleotide sequence: TGTGCCAGCAGTTTTATCTCGGGTCGAGGCGGGGAGCTGTTTTTT.

The chain employs TRBV19 and TRBJ1-6; tentatively, D is TRBD1 (6 bases). The CDR3 covers 14 residues. V was pared by 3 bases and J by 6 bases, with 9 bases between. Germline-derived CDR1 and CDR2 are LNHDA and SQIVND (reference sequence). DNA of the CDR3: TGTGCCAGTAGTATTGGACAGAGTAATTCACCCCTCCACTTT. Translating it yields CASSIGQSNSPLHF.

This clone occurred a few times. V and J are TRBV28 and TRBJ2-3; D is undetermined. The CDR3 totals 13 residues. V lost 7 bases and J 1 base, leaving 9 bases between the germline ends. Germline-derived CDR1 and CDR2 are MDHEN and SYDVKM. The CDR3 spells CASTLYGTDTQYF. The CDR3 nucleotides are TGTGCCAGCACCTTGTATGGCACAGATACGCAGTATTTT.

The rearrangement uses TRBV2 and TRBJ1-6, with D maybe TRBD1 (6 bases). CDR3 length equals 15 residues. Trimming stripped 6 bases from V and 7 bases from J, with 16 bases between. From germline, CDR1 is SNHLY and CDR2 FYNNEI. The CDR3 region is CASRETGNPNSPLHF. As DNA, the CDR3 is TGTGCCAGCAGGGAAACAGGGAACCCAAATTCACCCCTCCACTTT.

This clone turned up a few times. The chain carries TRBV29-1 and TRBJ1-2, with a weak D call TRBD1 (6 bases). The CDR3 is 15 amino acids. Germline lookup yields CDR1 SQVTM and CDR2 ANQGSEA. V shed 0 bases and J shed 6 bases, with 17 bases lying between them. The CDR3 nucleotides read TGCAGCGTTGAAGAGCGTGCGGGGGGGGGCAATGGCTACACCTTC. It is translated as CSVEERAGGGNGYTF.

The chain couples TRBV7-3 to TRBJ2-1, with TRBD2 matching over 10 bases. Germline CDR1 reads SGHTA; CDR2 reads FQGTGA. The CDR3 is 16 residues long. After removal of 5 bases from V and 4 bases from J, the junction contained 8 bases not matched to a gene. The CDR3 nucleotides are TGTGCCAGCAGCCCAGAGCGACTAGCGGGTTACAATGAGCAGTTCTTC. Amino acid sequence: CASSPERLAGYNEQFF.

The chain uses TRBV18 and TRBJ1-1, with 7 bases identical to TRBD1. V lost 2 bases, J lost 1 base, and 4 bases stayed unmatched. The CDR3 is 15 residues long. Germline V lookup: CDR1 KGHSH, CDR2 LQKENI. The CDR3 region is CASSPGTDSNTEAFF. The CDR3 DNA is TGTGCCAGCTCACCAGGGACAGACTCGAACACTGAAGCTTTCTTT.

The genes are TRBV18 and TRBJ1-3; 9 nucleotides align to TRBD1. J lost 0 bases, V lost 1 base, and 1 base had no gene match. There are 16 residues in the CDR3. Per the germline V gene, CDR1 is KGHSH and CDR2 is LQKENI. CDR3 region: CASSPRGQGSGNTIYF. CDR3 bases: TGTGCCAGCTCACCACGGGGACAGGGCTCTGGAAACACCATATATTTT.

The gene calls are TRBV7-9 and TRBJ2-7; 14 bases fit TRBD2. Germline-derived CDR1 and CDR2 are SEHNR and FQNEAQ (reference sequence). V trimming: 4 bases; J trimming: 4 bases; junction bases outside the gene matches: 6. This CDR3 has 16 residues. CDR3 region: CASSSGLAGVRYEQYF. The CDR3 DNA follows: TGTGCCAGCAGCTCGGGACTAGCGGGAGTTCGGTACGAGCAGTACTTC.